This record covers a single TCR beta chain. Its antigen remains unidentified. No base quality values were provided; no much bigger clone lies one nucleotide off. Deletion took 7 bases off V and 5 bases off J, with a span of 17 bases between the germline ends. There are 14 amino acids in the CDR3, from cysteine to phenylalanine inclusive. Only the CDR3 portion is preserved as DNA: 42 bases, with reading frame beginning at the first base. CDR1 and CDR2 are read off the germline V gene (reference sequence) as LNHDA and SQIVND. The data derive from a study of cytomegalovirus exposure and HLA in healthy donors (dated by TCRdb to 2017 to 2019). In terms of the full investigation: In an earlier analysis of 450 to 750 of the donors, approximately 300 Gb of sequence data and some 120 million unique TCR beta sequences from 180 million or so T cells were reported. The study was designed to test whether signatures of past pathogen exposure could be identified by cataloging public T cell receptors. Typing coverage differed by locus: A, B, C, DRB1 and DQB1 were typed in about 629-630 donors, DQA1 in about 500, DPA1 in nearly 610, and DPB1 in approximately 450. HLA typing covered class I and class II loci at four-digit resolution. Every discovery cohort repertoire had been produced on one sequencing platform. On average, roughly 240,000 unique TCR beta nucleotide sequences were sequenced per donor among a few hundred genotyped donors of the cohort, with approximately 18% of those sequences being non-productive. In a later genetic analysis, genome-wide SNP genotypes for about 65% of the roughly 670 donors were used, and that subset was treated as a discovery cohort. Along with the approximately 700-subject first cohort, a separate validation cohort of over a hundred different subjects was used. The T cell repertoires of 670 or so subjects were profiled by immunosequencing and related to cytomegalovirus serostatus. Alongside the repertoire data, information on donor age, sex, ethnicity and CMV serostatus was compiled. In a later analysis, previously published TCR beta repertoires from several hundred donors were re-analyzed and high-resolution HLA genotyping was added so that TCR occurrence patterns could be studied. The study combined high-throughput TCR immunosequencing, statistical association of individual TCRs with disease status, and machine learning to predict cytomegalovirus infection status. Among the roughly 380 genotyped donors, 81% belonged to the genetic ancestry cluster associated with self-reported Caucasian donors. An early release that covered some 630 HLA-typed donors contained around 330 gigabases of sequencing data and 65 million to 100 million unique TCR sequences. Rather than using new phenotypic data, the later analysis identified candidate immune exposures from TCR beta sequences and from how often those sequences occurred across donors. To decide whether each TCR beta V gene segment behaved as functional or pseudogenic, an earlier analysis of some 570 of the donors relied on high-throughput TCR beta sequencing. A few DR-DQ haplotypes were handled as single units for association and clustering because linkage in the cohort was strong.

Libraries were prepared through the immunoSEQ multiplex PCR assay. A mixture of 60 forward primers for TCR Vbeta segments and 13 reverse primers for TCR Jbeta segments was used in the multiplex PCR. Amplification of the CDR3 region of rearranged TCR beta genes was performed with a multiplex PCR assay on genomic DNA. Amplified TCR beta libraries were sequenced as 87-base-pair reads on the Illumina HiSeq System. Per the authors' processing: A later analysis tallied 80 million to 95 million unique TCR beta chains across the roughly 610 repertoires, and about 10 million of those chains were shared by two or more donors. A nearest-neighbor algorithm error-corrected the raw reads and collapsed the reads into unique sequences, merging closely related sequences to remove PCR and sequencing errors. V, D and J gene segments were assigned by aligning CDR3 sequences to IMGT reference sequences. For a sequence to be retained, a match of at least six nucleotides was required to both a V gene segment and a J gene segment. A rearrangement was called productive if the CDR3 had no stop codons and remained in frame with V and J, and every other rearrangement was called non-productive. Following IMGT convention, CDR3 was defined as the stretch from the second conserved V-encoded cysteine up to the conserved J-encoded phenylalanine. Sequences without an unambiguous match to a single V gene segment were excluded from the earlier analysis of several hundred of the donors. In an earlier analysis of a few hundred of the donors, V segments were called functional above 56.7% productive rearrangements and were called segregating when the between-donor standard deviation exceeded 5%. A statistical classification framework was developed to diagnose cytomegalovirus status using the catalog of TCR beta chain sequences. A later analysis assigned V and J genes by comparing TCR nucleotide sequences with IMGT/GENE-DB human TR gene sequences. The TCRdist pipeline was used in a later analysis to assign CDR3 sequences and most-parsimonious VDJ recombination scenarios. In a later analysis, each TCR beta chain was defined by its CDR3 amino acid sequence together with its V-gene family, and reads lacking a unique V-gene family were excluded. A later analysis removed several hundred highly shared, low-generation-probability nucleotide sequences to deal with suspected cross-contamination and a sequencing artifact. A later analysis calculated a clonal expansion index for each public chain from normalized within-repertoire ranks of inferred template counts. Generation probabilities in a later analysis came from a VDJ recombination model fitted to out-of-frame rearrangements, and those results were checked against IGoR. In a later analysis, hypergeometric tests were used to score TCR-TCR, TCR-HLA and TCR-CMV co-occurrence, with a repertoire-size bias correction applied to TCR pairs. False discovery rates were estimated in a later analysis by permuting HLA or CMV assignments 20 times. In a later analysis, co-occurring TCRs were grouped using DBSCAN, with TCRdist sequence similarity added in when clustering inside HLA-allele-positive subsets. For co-occurrence clustering, repertoires with fewer than 30,000 or more than 120,000 public chains were excluded, along with about five repertoires with anomalous nucleotide sharing. TCRdb's version of the immuneACCESS table is confined to in-frame rearrangements and falls short of the full clone set. An unresolved V gene accounts for under half of the shortfall where checked; the remainder is of unknown origin. V and J calls and clone size are those listed in that table; D and trimming were worked out from the DNA. Across this sample there are approximately 140,000 clones, with around four fifths seen only once. The ten largest clonotypes hold over 2% of the sample.

Broader findings and caveats from the paper: A cluster of highly shared sequence variants was judged likely to represent a technical artifact of the sequencing pipeline. At a false discovery rate of 0.05, a later analysis linked 16,000 or so TCR beta sequences to specific HLA alleles. Assigning TCR associations to individual alleles was difficult when HLA alleles, especially DR and DQ, strongly co-occurred. Several of the top co-occurrence clusters appeared to be linked to parvovirus B19, influenza, CMV and Epstein-Barr virus, according to a later analysis. Because counts were too low, some 17 rarely observed V segments, including chromosome 9 orphons, were left out of the earlier analysis of some 640 of the donors. The study gave a list of 150 to 200 TCR beta chains associated with cytomegalovirus. In a later analysis, HLA-associated TCR beta chains were found to be more clonally expanded and to have lower generation probabilities than equally common non-associated chains. In both the original and validation cohorts, the classifier was reported to diagnose cytomegalovirus status with high specificity and sensitivity. Roughly uniform sequencing depth across donors was assumed in presence/absence analyses, although this assumption may not hold. Correlated functional status among segregating V segments might reflect linkage disequilibrium, but an unknown experimental factor could not be ruled out. Compared with the 666-donor mean, donors in an Asian-associated ancestry cluster had fewer N-insertions in productive TCRs, according to a later genetic analysis. In an earlier analysis of several hundred of the donors, most TCR beta V segments were observed in productive rearrangements about 90% or about 30% of the time, broadly matching IMGT annotations. V-gene and J-gene trimming of TCR beta chains was associated with a missense DCLRE1C variant in a later genetic analysis, and the association was replicated in an independent cohort. Some IMGT-functional V segments, including TRBV6-2 and TRBV6-3, could not be told apart with the 87-base-pair reads, so those segments were excluded. In vitro tests confirmed that three of the cytomegalovirus-associated TCR beta chains recognize cytomegalovirus antigens. A later analysis found that TCR association rates varied across HLA loci, with DRB1 alleles showing the most associated TCRs and HLA-C alleles the fewest. A further reported finding was that TCR beta sequences accurately predicted the HLA-A and HLA-B alleles for most subjects in the first cohort. Most TCR sequences were seen in very few donors, while some public TCRs were found in many individuals. Because some donors lacked HLA typing at each locus, the association tests relied only on the typed subset. In this cohort, only TCR beta chains were sequenced, and detectable features were limited by the absence of alpha or paired-chain data. For the cohort, immune exposure information was limited to CMV serostatus. The authors suggested that the approach could potentially be generalized to other disease states and immunological phenotypes. In a later analysis, most CMV-associated TCR beta chains were found to appear HLA-restricted, with HLA associations seemingly driven largely by CMV exposure.

The cohort was made up of hundreds of healthy bone marrow donors. All cohort members were sampled while nominally healthy, although unrecorded immune exposures were likely present. The donor was CMV seronegative and was included in the group of over 300 seronegative cohort members. Each donor provided a peripheral blood sample, and peripheral blood mononuclear cells were used for TCR beta sequencing. Genomic DNA was extracted from the blood cell samples with the Qiagen DNeasy Blood Extraction Kit. The clonotype originates from a man aged 25-45 years in good health and CMV-seronegative. The specimen was PBMCs. In this chain, TRBV19 is recombined with TRBJ1-1, with no confidently assigned D gene. The bases read TGTGCCAGTACCCCCTACGTTGGTCGGACTGAAGCTTTCTTT. Translated, this is CASTPYVGRTEAFF.